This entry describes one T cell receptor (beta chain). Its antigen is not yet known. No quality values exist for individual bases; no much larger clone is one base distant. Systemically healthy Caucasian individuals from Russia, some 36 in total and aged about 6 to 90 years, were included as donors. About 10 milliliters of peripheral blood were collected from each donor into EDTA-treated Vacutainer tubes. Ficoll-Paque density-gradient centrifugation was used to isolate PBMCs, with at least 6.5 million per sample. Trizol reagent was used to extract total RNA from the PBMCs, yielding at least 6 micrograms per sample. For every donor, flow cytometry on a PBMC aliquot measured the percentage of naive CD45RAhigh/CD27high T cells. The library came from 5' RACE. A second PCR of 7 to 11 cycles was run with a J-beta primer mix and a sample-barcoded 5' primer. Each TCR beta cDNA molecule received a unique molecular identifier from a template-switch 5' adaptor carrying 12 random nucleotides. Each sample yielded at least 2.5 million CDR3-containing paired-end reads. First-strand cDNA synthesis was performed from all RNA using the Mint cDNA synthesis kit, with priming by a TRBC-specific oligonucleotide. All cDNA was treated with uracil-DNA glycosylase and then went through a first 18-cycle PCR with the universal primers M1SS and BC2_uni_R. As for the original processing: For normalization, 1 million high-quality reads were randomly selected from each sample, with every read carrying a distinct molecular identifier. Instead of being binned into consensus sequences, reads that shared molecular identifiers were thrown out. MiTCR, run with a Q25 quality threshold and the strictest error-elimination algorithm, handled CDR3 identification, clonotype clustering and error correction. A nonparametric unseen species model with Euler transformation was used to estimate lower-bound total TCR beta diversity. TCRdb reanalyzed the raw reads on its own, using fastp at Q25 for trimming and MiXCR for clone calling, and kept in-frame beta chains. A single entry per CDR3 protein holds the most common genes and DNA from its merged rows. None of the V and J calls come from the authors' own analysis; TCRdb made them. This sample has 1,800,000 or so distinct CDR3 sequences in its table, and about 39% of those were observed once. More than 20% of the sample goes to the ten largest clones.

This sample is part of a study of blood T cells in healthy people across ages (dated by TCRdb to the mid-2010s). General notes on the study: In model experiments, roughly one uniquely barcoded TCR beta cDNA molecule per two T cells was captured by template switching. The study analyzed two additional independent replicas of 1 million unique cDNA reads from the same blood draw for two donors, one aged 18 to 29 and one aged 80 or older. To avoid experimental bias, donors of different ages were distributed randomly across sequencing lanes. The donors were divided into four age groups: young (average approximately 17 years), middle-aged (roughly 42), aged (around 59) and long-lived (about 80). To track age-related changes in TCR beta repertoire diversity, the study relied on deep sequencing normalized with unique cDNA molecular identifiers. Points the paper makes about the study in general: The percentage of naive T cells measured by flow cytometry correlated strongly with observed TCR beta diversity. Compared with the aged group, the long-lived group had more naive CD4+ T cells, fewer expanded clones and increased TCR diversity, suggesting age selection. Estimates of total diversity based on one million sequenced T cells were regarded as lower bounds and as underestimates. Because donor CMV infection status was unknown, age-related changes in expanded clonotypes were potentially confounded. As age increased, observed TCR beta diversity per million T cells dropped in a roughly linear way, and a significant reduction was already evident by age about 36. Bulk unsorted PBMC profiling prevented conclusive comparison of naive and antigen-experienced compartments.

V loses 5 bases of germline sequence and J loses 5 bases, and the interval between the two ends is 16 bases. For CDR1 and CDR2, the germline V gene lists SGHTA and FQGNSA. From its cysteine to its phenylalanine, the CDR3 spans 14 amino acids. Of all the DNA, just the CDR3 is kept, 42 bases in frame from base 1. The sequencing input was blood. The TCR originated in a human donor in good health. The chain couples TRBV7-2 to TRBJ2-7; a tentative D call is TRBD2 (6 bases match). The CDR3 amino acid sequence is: CASSAQTSIHEQYF. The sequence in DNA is TGTGCCAGCAGCGCCCAGACTAGTATACACGAGCAGTACTTC. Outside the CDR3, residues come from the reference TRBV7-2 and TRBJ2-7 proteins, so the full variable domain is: GAGVSQSPSNKVTEKGKDVELRCDPISGHTALYWYRQSLGQGLEFLIYFQGNSAPDKSGLPSDRFSAERTGGSVSTLTIQRTQQEDSAVYLCASSAQTSIHEQYFGPGTRLTVT.